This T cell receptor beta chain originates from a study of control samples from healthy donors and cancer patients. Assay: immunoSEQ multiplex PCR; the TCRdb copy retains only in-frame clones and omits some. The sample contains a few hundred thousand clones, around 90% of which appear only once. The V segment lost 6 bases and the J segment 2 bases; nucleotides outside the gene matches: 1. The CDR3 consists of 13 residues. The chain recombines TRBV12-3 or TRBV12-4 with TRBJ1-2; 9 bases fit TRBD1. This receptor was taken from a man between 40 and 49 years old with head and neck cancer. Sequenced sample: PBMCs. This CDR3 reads CASRGTGNYGYTF. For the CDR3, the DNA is TGTGCCAGCAGGGGGACAGGGAACTATGGCTACACCTTC.